This T cell receptor beta chain was sequenced in a study of T cell changes during pregnancy in multiple sclerosis. This CDR3 region has 18 residues. Germline V gene sequence: CDR1 LGHNA, CDR2 YNFKEQ. After removal of 1 base from V and 1 base from J, the junction contained 3 bases not matched to a gene. Measured with immunoSEQ multiplex PCR; TCRdb has only the in-frame clones, and not every one. The sample includes 60,000 or so clones, 91% of them seen just once. Source: peripheral blood, taken before pregnancy. The receptor's source is a female donor with multiple sclerosis, enrolled in a pregnancy study. The chain uses TRBV4-2 and TRBJ2-2; 13 bases agree with TRBD2. CDR3 DNA: TGTGCCAGCAGCCAAGGACTAGCGGGGGGCTGGAACACCGGGGAGCTGTTTTTT. Translation: CASSQGLAGGWNTGELFF.